Following are 28 T cell receptor beta chains from one sample sequenced in a study of PD-L1 blockade in urothelial cancer. Sequencing used immunoSEQ multiplex PCR; TCRdb keeps in-frame clones, though not all of them. Seen here are 50,000 to 55,000 clones, roughly 82% observed once, and the top ten hold 1% to 1.5%. The sample's time point: pretreatment peripheral blood. The sample in question was PBMCs, obtained around atezolizumab (anti-PD-L1) treatment. The source is a man over 45 with urothelial cancer.

The chain uses TRBV19 and TRBJ2-5, with D possibly matching TRBD2 (5 bases). Trimming left V 5 bases short and J 2 bases short, with 12 bases between. The CDR3 sequence is 14 residues long. The germline V gene has CDR1 LNHDA and CDR2 SQIVND (reference sequence). CDR3: CASSPRGSQETQYF. CDR3 in DNA: TGTGCCAGTAGTCCCCGGGGTAGTCAAGAGACCCAGTACTTC.

The table lists this clone with a few counts. The chain couples TRBV7-2 to TRBJ2-7, with TRBD2 as a possible D gene (5 bases). Trimming took 5 bases from V and 5 from J, leaving 16 bases between them. Germline values: CDR1 SGHTA, CDR2 FQGNSA. The CDR3 totals 14 residues. CDR3 in amino acids: CASSPPTRVNEQYF. CDR3 coding DNA: TGTGCCAGCAGCCCCCCGACGAGGGTGAACGAGCAGTACTTC.

The chain links TRBV27 to TRBJ1-4, with D unclear. The germline CDR1 and CDR2 sequences are MNHEY and SMNVEV (reference sequence). V lost 3 bases and J lost 8, with 13 bases in between. This CDR3 comprises 14 residues. The CDR3 region has the DNA TGTGCCAGCAGTTTTTGGGCGTTTCGGGAAAAACTGTTTTTT. This codes for CASSFWAFREKLFF.

This clone was found once. The gene calls are TRBV18 and TRBJ1-2; maybe TRBD1 (6 bases). V shed 6 bases and J shed 4 bases, with 12 bases lying between them. The CDR3 covers 13 residues. Germline-derived CDR1 and CDR2 are KGHSH and LQKENI. The chain's CDR3 is CASSHGQLYGYTF. The DNA for the CDR3 is TGTGCCAGCTCCCATGGACAGCTCTATGGCTACACCTTC.

The chain recombines TRBV5-4 with TRBJ2-2; D might be TRBD2 (6 bases). V shed 3 bases and J shed 7 bases, with 13 bases lying between them. This CDR3 has 14 residues. Germline-derived CDR1 and CDR2 are SGHNT and YYREEE (reference sequence). CDR3 nucleotides: TGTGCCAGCAGCTGGAGGGCGGGCGGCGGGGAGCTGTTTTTT. This encodes CASSWRAGGGELFF.

The chain combines TRBV2 with TRBJ2-4; D is possibly TRBD2 (5 bases). The CDR3 sequence is 15 residues long. Germline CDR1 and CDR2: SNHLY and FYNNEI. The ends were cut back, 5 bases at V and 0 bases at J, with 11 bases in the middle. CDR3 protein: CASSRVGVAKNIQYF. The CDR3 region has the DNA TGTGCCAGCAGTCGGGTGGGAGTAGCCAAAAACATTCAGTACTTC.

This clone showed up just a few times. CDR3 in amino acids: CASSLNSLHEQYF. CDR3 in DNA: TGTGCCAGCAGCTTAAACAGTCTCCACGAGCAGTACTTC. The chain couples TRBV7-2 to TRBJ2-7; no clear D. V was trimmed by 2 bases and J by 5 bases, leaving 10 bases between them. The CDR3 runs to 13 residues. Germline V gene data show CDR1 as SGHTA and CDR2 as FQGNSA.

The rearrangement uses TRBV27 and TRBJ2-7; TRBD2 aligns across 8 bases. Germline CDR1 reads MNHEY; CDR2 reads SMNVEV (reference sequence). This CDR3 is built from 16 residues. V trimming: 4 bases; J trimming: 6 bases; junction bases outside the gene matches: 14. Written as DNA, the CDR3 is TGTGCCAGCAGTTATTTGCCTACCGGGACTAGAGGCGAGCAGTACTTC. This gives the protein CASSYLPTGTRGEQYF.

The chain couples TRBV7-6 to TRBJ2-3; 9 bases line up with TRBD2. Germline V gene data show CDR1 as SGHVS and CDR2 as FNYEAQ. This CDR3 comprises 15 residues. Trimming cost V 1 base and J 1 base; bases outside gene matches: 0. This CDR3 is CASSLGTSGTDTQYF. As DNA, the CDR3 is TGTGCCAGCAGCTTAGGGACTAGCGGCACAGATACGCAGTATTTT.

The rearrangement links TRBV7-6 to TRBJ2-1; 9 bases line up with TRBD1. The trim removed 1 base at V and 8 bases at J, leaving 9 bases unmatched. This CDR3 has 16 amino acids. The germline gives CDR1 SGHVS, CDR2 FNYEAQ. CDR3 DNA sequence: TGTGCCAGCAGCTTAGGTGGGACAGGGTCAAGGTATGAGCAGTTCTTC. It translates to CASSLGGTGSRYEQFF.

V is TRBV13 and J is TRBJ2-5; TRBD2 is a possible D gene (5 bases). The CDR3 totals 14 residues. Germline CDR1 and CDR2: PRHDT and FYEKMQ (reference sequence). Trimming left V 0 bases short and J 1 base short, with 6 bases between. The CDR3 coding sequence is TGTGCCAGCAGCTTAGGAGCGGCCCAAGAGACCCAGTACTTC. It codes for CASSLGAAQETQYF.

The CDR3 loop reads CASSLGTGVLTNEKLFF. The CDR3 DNA follows: TGTGCCAGCAGTTTAGGGACAGGGGTTTTGACTAATGAAAAACTGTTTTTT. V is TRBV27 and J is TRBJ1-4; 10 bases fit TRBD1. The CDR3 has 17 amino acids. Trimming cost V 2 bases and J 2 bases; bases outside gene matches: 5. Germline-derived CDR1 and CDR2 are MNHEY and SMNVEV (reference sequence).

This clone was counted once. This rearrangement joins TRBV4-3 to TRBJ2-2; 7 bases are a match to TRBD1. J gave up 0 bases and V 4 bases, and 8 bases lay outside the gene matches. This CDR3 has 17 amino acids. The germline gives CDR1 LGHNA, CDR2 YSLEER. Written as DNA, the CDR3 is TGCGCCAGCAGCCGTACCGGGACAGTTTCGAACACCGGGGAGCTGTTTTTT. It codes for CASSRTGTVSNTGELFF.

This chain links TRBV7-3 with TRBJ2-7; D is perhaps TRBD2 (5 bases). CDR1 is SGHTA and CDR2 is FQGTGA in the germline V gene. This CDR3 contains 13 residues. V was clipped by 5 bases and J by 9 bases, with 17 bases between them. CDR3 residues: CASSASAGMGQYF. The CDR3 DNA reads TGTGCCAGCAGCGCCTCGGCGGGTATGGGGCAGTACTTC.

The rearrangement links TRBV9 to TRBJ2-7; D unresolved. CDR3 length equals 14 residues. The germline V gene encodes CDR1 SGDLS and CDR2 YYNGEE. V was cut by 0 bases and J by 2 bases, with 9 bases left in between. The CDR3 is CASSVEAATYEQYF. CDR3 in DNA: TGTGCCAGCAGCGTAGAAGCAGCGACCTACGAGCAGTACTTC.

The CDR3 DNA reads as TGCGCCAGCAGCGAGGACAGGGCGAGTCAAAAACTGTTTTTT. It encodes CASSEDRASQKLFF. This rearrangement joins TRBV4-3 to TRBJ1-4, with 8 bases lining up with TRBD1. V dropped 5 bases and J dropped 9; count of bases not matched to a gene: 8. From germline, CDR1 is LGHNA and CDR2 YSLEER. The CDR3 is 14 residues long.

V usage is TRBV9 and J usage is TRBJ2-3, with 7 positions matching TRBD2. V gave up 0 bases and J gave up 3 bases; unmatched junction bases: 4. CDR3 length equals 15 residues. Germline V CDR1 and CDR2: SGDLS, YYNGEE. The CDR3 DNA is TGTGCCAGCAGCGTAGTTCTAGCGGAGACAGATACGCAGTATTTT. Its protein is CASSVVLAETDTQYF.

The chain has TRBV30 and TRBJ2-5; 7 bases fit TRBD1. V lost 2 bases and J lost 6; bases outside the gene matches: 9. CDR1 GTSNPN and CDR2 SVGIG come from the germline V gene (reference sequence). This CDR3 is built from 14 residues. CDR3 loop: CAWSPGRGLKTQYF. CDR3 nucleotide sequence: TGTGCCTGGAGTCCTGGTAGGGGGCTCAAGACCCAGTACTTC.

The gene calls are TRBV18 and TRBJ2-7, with 10 bases identical to TRBD2. CDR3 size: 14 residues. Germline CDR1 is KGHSH and CDR2 is LQKENI. Trimming removed 2 bases from V and 2 bases from J; junction bases left unmatched: 0. The CDR3 is CASSPGTSAYEQYF. The CDR3 coding sequence is TGTGCCAGCTCACCAGGGACTAGCGCCTACGAGCAGTACTTC.

The gene calls are TRBV19 and TRBJ2-5; D is perhaps TRBD2 (6 bases). Per the germline V gene, CDR1 is LNHDA and CDR2 is SQIVND (reference sequence). Trimming stripped 5 bases from V and 4 bases from J, with 14 bases between. CDR3 length: 14 amino acids. Here the CDR3 reads CASSVAGRRETQYF. Here the CDR3 DNA reads TGTGCCAGTAGTGTCGCGGGGCGGCGAGAGACCCAGTACTTC.

The V gene is TRBV6-5, the J gene TRBJ1-6; 9 bases match TRBD1. Germline V gene sequence: CDR1 MNHEY, CDR2 SVGAGI. This CDR3 is 16 amino acids long. With V trimmed by 0 bases and J by 9 bases, 6 bases remained unmatched. CDR3: CASSYSDRGRGSPLHF. The CDR3 nucleotides are TGTGCCAGCAGTTACTCCGACAGGGGGAGAGGTTCACCCCTCCACTTT.

The chain has TRBV4-1 and TRBJ1-2, with 10 positions matching TRBD1. The germline V gene has CDR1 MGHRA and CDR2 YSYEKL. This CDR3 has 13 amino acids. The V and J ends lost 10 bases and 4 bases, in that order; junction bases with no gene match: 6. In DNA form, the CDR3 reads TGCGCCACTGACAGGGGGCTTGGCTATGGCTACACCTTC. It is translated as CATDRGLGYGYTF.

The chain combines TRBV4-1 with TRBJ2-1; 14 bases map to TRBD2. CDR1 is MGHRA, CDR2 YSYEKL, per germline. The CDR3 is made up of 16 amino acids. V trimming: 1 base; J trimming: 8 bases; junction bases outside the gene matches: 4. CDR3: CASSQGLAGGRYEQFF. As DNA, the CDR3 is TGCGCCAGCAGCCAAGGACTAGCGGGGGGGCGGTATGAGCAGTTCTTC.

This chain joins TRBV27 and TRBJ2-2; possibly TRBD2 for D (6 bases). The V gene's germline CDR1 is MNHEY and CDR2 SMNVEV (reference sequence). V was cut by 8 bases and J by 6 bases, with 10 bases left in between. This CDR3 is 12 amino acids long. The CDR3 nucleotides read TGTGCCAGCGGGGGGTGGGCCGGGGAGCTGTTTTTT. Amino acids: CASGGWAGELFF.

The chain couples TRBV27 to TRBJ2-7, with D possibly TRBD2 on 6 matching bases. The germline V gene has CDR1 MNHEY and CDR2 SMNVEV (reference sequence). The CDR3 extends over 16 amino acids. V was cut by 4 bases and J by 5 bases, with 21 bases left in between. CDR3: CASSSLGAGNFDEQYF. CDR3 DNA: TGTGCCAGCAGTTCTCTCGGGGCGGGGAATTTCGACGAGCAGTACTTC.

This chain connects TRBV19 to TRBJ2-1; 10 positions agree with TRBD2. The germline V gene has CDR1 LNHDA and CDR2 SQIVND (reference sequence). J lost 8 bases, V lost 5 bases, and 9 bases had no gene match. This CDR3 region has 15 residues. As DNA, the CDR3 is TGTGCCAGTAGTCTACCTAGCGGGAGTCCGTATGAGCAGTTCTTC. Residues: CASSLPSGSPYEQFF. Full variable domain (missing parts from reference TRBV19 and TRBJ2-1): DGGITQSPKYLFRKEGQNVTLSCEQNLNHDAMYWYRQDPGQGLRLIYYSQIVNDFQKGDIAEGYSVSREKKESFPLTVTSAQKNPTAFYLCASSLPSGSPYEQFFGPGTRLTVL.

V and J are TRBV9 and TRBJ2-7; 9 bases map to TRBD2. V gave up 0 bases and J gave up 0 bases; unmatched junction bases: 4. Germline CDR1 reads SGDLS; CDR2 reads YYNGEE. This CDR3 contains 16 residues. The CDR3 DNA sequence: TGTGCCAGCAGCGTAGGGAGTAGCGGGGGCTCCTACGAGCAGTACTTC. It encodes CASSVGSSGGSYEQYF.

This chain links TRBV2 with TRBJ2-7; 7 nucleotides agree with TRBD1. The germline gives CDR1 SNHLY, CDR2 FYNNEI. This CDR3 is 13 amino acids long. V gave up 7 bases and J gave up 6 bases; unmatched junction bases: 9. The CDR3: CASIRTGVGEQYF. The CDR3 DNA sequence: TGTGCCAGCATTCGTACAGGGGTGGGCGAGCAGTACTTC.